The 30 T cell receptor beta chains reported below all come from one sample, sequenced in a study of cytotoxic CD8 clonotypes in ibrutinib-treated CLL. The data were produced by immunoSEQ multiplex PCR, yet TCRdb's version contains in-frame clones alone and is incomplete. The table includes some 70,000 clones, roughly two thirds detected once. Here the sequenced sample was PBMCs, taken after 12 months of ibrutinib treatment. The source of these receptors is a human donor with chronic lymphocytic leukemia.

This clone is a singleton in its sample. The rearrangement joins TRBV4-3 to TRBJ2-5; TRBD2 matches at 12 bases. This CDR3 is built from 15 residues. Germline values: CDR1 LGHNA, CDR2 YSLEER. The V segment lost 4 bases and the J segment 3 bases; nucleotides outside the gene matches: 3. CDR3 residues: CASSPSGGAKETQYF. Written as DNA, the CDR3 is TGCGCCAGCAGCCCTAGCGGGGGGGCCAAAGAGACCCAGTACTTC.

This CDR3 is CASSLAGTGFF. The CDR3 bases are TGTGCCAGCAGCTTGGCCGGGACTGGTTTCTTT. The chain couples TRBV5-8 to TRBJ1-1; maybe TRBD1 (5 bases). Germline CDR1 and CDR2: SGHTS and YDEGEE. This CDR3 contains 11 residues. The V and J ends lost 0 bases and 13 bases respectively, with 10 bases between them.

The chain carries TRBV18 and TRBJ2-5, with 8 bases fitting TRBD2. Germline lookup yields CDR1 KGHSH and CDR2 LQKENI. The CDR3 length is 14 residues. The J segment lost 1 base and the V segment lost 3 bases, leaving 1 base of the junction unmatched. As DNA, the CDR3 is TGTGCCAGCTCACCTAGCGGGGTCCAAGAGACCCAGTACTTC. Translation: CASSPSGVQETQYF.

The rearrangement joins TRBV19 to TRBJ1-1; TRBD1 aligns across 9 bases. J lost 4 bases, V lost 4 bases, and 4 bases had no gene match. The CDR3 runs to 14 residues. The germline CDR1 and CDR2 sequences are LNHDA and SQIVND (reference sequence). CDR3 DNA: TGTGCCAGTAGTACCGGGACAGGGAGCACTGAAGCTTTCTTT. Translation gives CASSTGTGSTEAFF.

This chain joins TRBV7-8 and TRBJ2-1, with 10 bases that match TRBD2. Germline V gene lookup returns CDR1 SGHVS and CDR2 FQNEAQ. Trimming removed 1 base from V and 3 bases from J; junction bases left unmatched: 3. The CDR3 runs 16 residues. CDR3 residues: CASSLGTSGFYNEQFF. CDR3 DNA sequence: TGTGCCAGCAGCTTAGGGACTAGCGGCTTCTACAATGAGCAGTTCTTC.

The chain employs TRBV11-2 and TRBJ2-5; TRBD2 aligns across 11 bases. In germline, CDR1 is SGHAT, CDR2 FQNNGV. Losses at the gene ends were 3 bases for V and 5 bases for J; bases not matched to a gene: 11. This CDR3 is 17 amino acids long. The CDR3 loop is CASSLGLAGGLSETQYF. DNA for the CDR3: TGTGCCAGCAGCTTGGGGCTAGCGGGGGGTCTAAGTGAGACCCAGTACTTC.

DNA for the CDR3: TGTGCCAGCTTGACAGCGGACACTGAAGCTTTCTTT. Protein sequence: CASLTADTEAFF. This chain links TRBV6-5 with TRBJ1-1, with D perhaps TRBD1 (5 bases). V shed 8 bases and J shed 3 bases, with 10 bases lying between them. Per germline, CDR1 MNHEY and CDR2 SVGAGI. The CDR3 has 12 residues.

The chain combines TRBV30 with TRBJ2-1; perhaps TRBD2 as D (5 bases). From germline, CDR1 is GTSNPN and CDR2 SVGIG (reference sequence). This CDR3 is built from 14 residues. Trimming left V 4 bases short and J 4 bases short, with 14 bases between. DNA of the CDR3: TGTGCCTGGAAAACGGTATCGGGGTACAATGAGCAGTTCTTC. It encodes CAWKTVSGYNEQFF.

V gene TRBV6-1 combines with J gene TRBJ2-6, with 7 bases fitting TRBD1. The CDR3 has 17 amino acids. J was trimmed by 0 bases and V by 4 bases; bases with no gene match: 6. CDR1 is MNHNS, CDR2 SASEGT, per germline. CDR3 amino acids: CASSARGQSSGANVLTF. CDR3 bases: TGTGCCAGCAGTGCCCGGGGACAGAGCTCTGGGGCCAACGTCCTGACTTTC.

The chain has TRBV28 and TRBJ2-6; D might be TRBD1 (5 bases). Trimming cost V 1 base and J 0 bases, with 7 bases left between them. The CDR3 is 16 amino acids. Germline CDR1 reads MDHEN; CDR2 reads SYDVKM. CDR3 nucleotides: TGTGCCAGCAGTTTATTGGACAACTCTGGGGCCAACGTCCTGACTTTC. Its translation: CASSLLDNSGANVLTF.

The rearrangement joins TRBV30 to TRBJ1-2; D is undetermined. Trimming took off 0 bases at V and 4 bases at J, with 9 bases between the two ends. Germline CDR1 and CDR2: GTSNPN and SVGIG (reference sequence). The CDR3 extends over 13 amino acids. The CDR3 is CAWSVGLGYGYTF. DNA for the CDR3: TGTGCCTGGAGTGTCGGACTTGGCTATGGCTACACCTTC.

The genes are TRBV7-6 and TRBJ2-7; TRBD1 might be the D (6 bases). The CDR3 has 14 amino acids. Germline CDR1 and CDR2: SGHVS and FNYEAQ. Trimming pared 3 bases from V and 5 bases from J, leaving 14 bases between. CDR3 bases: TGTGCCAGCAGCTTGACAGGTCCGCCCAACGAGCAGTACTTC. Translating gives CASSLTGPPNEQYF.

The rearrangement joins TRBV6-6 to TRBJ2-7; D unresolved. This CDR3 is built from 13 residues. Germline V lookup: CDR1 MNHNY, CDR2 SVGAGI (reference sequence). The V end lost 6 bases, the J end lost 0 bases, and 9 bases lay between the germline ends. Written as DNA, the CDR3 is TGTGCCAGCAGACAGTACAGCTCCTACGAGCAGTACTTC. This translates into CASRQYSSYEQYF.

The chain joins TRBV5-6 to TRBJ1-3; 7 nucleotides agree with TRBD1. The CDR3 loop spans 14 amino acids. V was clipped by 4 bases and J by 2 bases; unmatched bases: 3. Germline V gene lookup returns CDR1 SGHDT and CDR2 YYEEEE. CDR3 amino acids: CASSLTGTGNTIYF. The CDR3 nucleotides are TGTGCCAGCAGCCTGACAGGGACTGGAAACACCATATATTTT.

This chain links TRBV5-6 with TRBJ1-1, with 9 bases aligning to TRBD1. V trimming: 1 base; J trimming: 4 bases; junction bases outside the gene matches: 11. The CDR3 runs to 17 residues. Germline V gives CDR1 SGHDT, CDR2 YYEEEE. The DNA for the CDR3 is TGTGCCAGCAGCTTGAACAGGGGGCATATTGTGGGCACTGAAGCTTTCTTT. This encodes CASSLNRGHIVGTEAFF.

The chain uses TRBV6-1 and TRBJ2-2; TRBD1 matches at 7 bases. With 0 bases clipped from V and 3 bases from J, the junction kept 4 bases outside the gene matches. The CDR3 consists of 16 residues. From germline, CDR1 is MNHNS and CDR2 SASEGT. The chain's CDR3 is CASSEAYRGDTGELFF. In DNA form, the CDR3 reads TGTGCCAGCAGTGAAGCTTACAGGGGCGACACCGGGGAGCTGTTTTTT.

This chain connects TRBV7-2 to TRBJ2-3; tentative D call: TRBD1 (6 bases). Germline lookup yields CDR1 SGHTA and CDR2 FQGNSA. V was trimmed by 5 bases and J by 6 bases, leaving 9 bases between them. CDR3 size: 12 residues. The CDR3 bases are TGTGCCAGCAGCCCACAGGGCGATACGCAGTATTTT. Residues: CASSPQGDTQYF.

The chain employs TRBV7-9 and TRBJ1-2, with 7 bases identical to TRBD1. CDR1 and CDR2 (germline): SEHNR, FQNEAQ (reference sequence). This CDR3 spans 15 amino acids. Trimming at V came to 2 bases and at J to 4 bases, leaving 7 bases not matched to a gene. Here the CDR3 DNA reads TGTGCCAGCAGCTTACTAGGGACAGACTTCTATGGCTACACCTTC. Translated: CASSLLGTDFYGYTF.

The rearrangement joins TRBV7-2 to TRBJ2-7; D possibly corresponds to TRBD2 (6 bases). CDR1 SGHTA and CDR2 FQGNSA come from the germline V gene. The CDR3 extends over 15 amino acids. Trimming stripped 1 base from V and 2 bases from J, with 12 bases between. CDR3 in DNA: TGTGCCAGCAGCTTAGGAAGGGGAGGACCCTACGAGCAGTACTTC. This sequence encodes CASSLGRGGPYEQYF. The entire variable domain, with the rest obtained from reference TRBV7-2 and TRBJ2-7, is as follows: GAGVSQSPSNKVTEKGKDVELRCDPISGHTALYWYRQSLGQGLEFLIYFQGNSAPDKSGLPSDRFSAERTGGSVSTLTIQRTQQEDSAVYLCASSLGRGGPYEQYFGPGTRLTVT.

The sample holds one count of this clone. The sample has other DNA sequences that encode this CDR3 too. The V call is TRBV5-4, the J call TRBJ1-2; D uncertain. Germline values: CDR1 SGHNT, CDR2 YYREEE (reference sequence). This CDR3 contains 13 residues. The ends were cut back, 0 bases at V and 2 bases at J, with 5 bases in the middle. Here the CDR3 reads CASSLDSNYGYTF. CDR3 DNA: TGTGCCAGCAGCTTGGACAGCAACTATGGCTACACCTTC.

CDR3 loop: CSVVAGTANTDTQYF. In DNA, the CDR3 is TGCAGCGTTGTGGCCGGGACAGCAAACACAGATACGCAGTATTTT. This sequence joins TRBV29-1 and TRBJ2-3, with TRBD1 identical over 7 bases. This CDR3 region has 15 residues. The germline V gene encodes CDR1 SQVTM and CDR2 ANQGSEA. The J segment lost 2 bases and the V segment lost 4 bases, leaving 9 bases of the junction unmatched.

V gene TRBV4-3 combines with J gene TRBJ1-1; no definite D call. Germline V gene lookup returns CDR1 LGHNA and CDR2 YSLEER. V lost 0 bases, J lost 1 base, and 3 bases lay in between. The CDR3 contains 13 residues. The CDR3 DNA reads TGCGCCAGCAGCCAAGACGGGAACACTGAAGCTTTCTTT. It codes for CASSQDGNTEAFF.

This clone was seen a handful of times. The rearrangement joins TRBV30 to TRBJ1-3; 9 bases align to TRBD1. The germline V gene has CDR1 GTSNPN and CDR2 SVGIG (reference sequence). The length of the CDR3 is 14 residues. The V gene end was trimmed by 1 base and the J gene end by 3 bases; junction bases not matched to a gene: 1. DNA of the CDR3: TGTGCCTGGAGTGACAGGGGGCTTGGAAACACCATATATTTT. This encodes CAWSDRGLGNTIYF.

The V and J genes are TRBV5-1 and TRBJ1-4; 9 bases map to TRBD1. Germline V gives CDR1 SGHRS, CDR2 YFSETQ. This CDR3 is 15 amino acids long. Losses at the gene ends were 6 bases for V and 8 bases for J; bases not matched to a gene: 11. CDR3 region: CASKDGGTGMEKLFF. In DNA form, the CDR3 reads TGCGCCAGCAAGGACGGCGGGACAGGGATGGAAAAACTGTTTTTT.

On this clone: The same CDR3 is also encoded by other DNA sequences in this sample. The chain uses TRBV9 and TRBJ2-5; the match to TRBD1 covers 8 bases. Unmatched junction bases numbered 0, after V lost 0 bases and J lost 2 bases. CDR1 SGDLS and CDR2 YYNGEE come from the germline V gene. The CDR3 runs 14 residues. The CDR3 sequence is CASSVGTGQETQYF. Written as DNA, the CDR3 is TGTGCCAGCAGCGTAGGGACAGGGCAAGAGACCCAGTACTTC.

There are a few counts of this clone. This chain connects TRBV2 to TRBJ2-7; D gene uncertain. Trimming took off 2 bases at V and 3 bases at J, with 8 bases between the two ends. This CDR3 has 13 amino acids. The germline V gene has CDR1 SNHLY and CDR2 FYNNEI. In DNA, the CDR3 is TGTGCCAGCAGTGAACAGCCCCTCTACGAGCAGTACTTC. Protein sequence: CASSEQPLYEQYF.

The chain recombines TRBV6-1 with TRBJ2-2; D is unresolved. In germline, CDR1 is MNHNS, CDR2 SASEGT. V lost 8 bases and J lost 4, with 8 bases in between. The CDR3 contains 12 residues. CDR3 bases: TGTGCCAGCTATAAGAGCACCGGGGAGCTGTTTTTT. Translation gives CASYKSTGELFF.

The chain is built from TRBV2 and TRBJ2-5, with 11 positions matching TRBD2. The CDR3 consists of 17 residues. The ends lost 5 bases at V and 2 bases at J; junction bases unmatched: 10. Germline V gives CDR1 SNHLY, CDR2 FYNNEI. The CDR3 sequence is CASSLAGGKRVQETQYF. CDR3 sequence (DNA): TGTGCCAGCAGTCTAGCGGGGGGCAAAAGAGTTCAAGAGACCCAGTACTTC.

The rearrangement uses TRBV7-8 and TRBJ1-4; D possibly corresponds to TRBD1 (5 bases). The CDR3 is 16 residues long. The germline gives CDR1 SGHVS, CDR2 FQNEAQ. Trimming cost V 5 bases and J 3 bases, with 16 bases left between them. Here the CDR3 DNA reads TGTGCCAGCAGCCTTCTAACGACAGTGTCTAATGAAAAACTGTTTTTT. Translation gives CASSLLTTVSNEKLFF.

This clone was seen just once. The rearrangement uses TRBV5-1 and TRBJ2-2; 7 nucleotides line up with TRBD2. The CDR3 runs 18 residues. CDR1 is SGHRS and CDR2 is YFSETQ in the germline V gene. With V trimmed by 1 base and J by 1 base, 10 bases remained unmatched. In nucleotides, the CDR3 is TGCGCCAGCAGCTTGCCGCCCGCTCCGGGGGGGAACACCGGGGAGCTGTTTTTT. As protein: CASSLPPAPGGNTGELFF.